This T cell receptor (beta chain) was sequenced in a study of T cell responses to AZD1222 COVID-19 vaccine. Trimming removed 5 bases at V and 6 bases at J, with 14 bases between. The CDR3 totals 13 residues. CDR1 SGHDT and CDR2 YYEEEE come from the germline V gene. Assay used: immunoSEQ multiplex PCR; TCRdb lists only in-frame clones, some missing. The sample has tens of thousands of clones; 70% to 90% are singletons. Sample: peripheral blood, taken 28 days after the second AZD1222 dose. This receptor was taken from an adult who received the AZD1222 COVID-19 vaccine. The chain combines TRBV5-6 with TRBJ2-5; the D gene is possibly TRBD1 (6 bases). The CDR3 loop is CASSYREGKTQYF. The CDR3 region has the DNA TGTGCCAGCAGTTACAGGGAAGGGAAGACCCAGTACTTC.